A selection of T cell receptor beta chains follows, all from one sample in a study of T cells after yellow fever vaccination. Using its own MiXCR run on the 5' RACE reads, TCRdb lists one record per CDR3 protein. The repertoire includes just under 600,000 distinct CDR3 sequences, roughly 14% of them detected once, and over 13% sits in the top ten. The material sequenced was PBMCs, taken on the day of the yellow fever booster vaccination. The origin of the receptors is a man aged 25 to 45 who received the YFV17D yellow fever vaccine. Both conserved end residues are part of each CDR3. The D gene is left open where the match is weak. Size tells how often a clone was seen (once, few, many) or the class of an expanded clone, and some rows leave it out.

j_gene: TRBJ2-1
v_gene: TRBV5-1
abundance: few
len: 13
d_gene: TRBD2
CDR3aa: CASSFLAGDEQFF
CDR3nt: TGCGCCAGCAGCTTTCTAGCGGGCGATGAGCAGTTCTTC

j_gene: TRBJ2-7
v_gene: TRBV13
abundance: few
len: 14
d_gene: TRBD1
CDR3aa: CASSPDRPSYEQYF
CDR3nt: TGTGCCAGCAGCCCGGACAGGCCCTCCTACGAGCAGTACTTC

j_gene: TRBJ2-3
v_gene: TRBV7-8
abundance: few
len: 15
d_gene: NA
CDR3aa: CASSVNRRPTDTQYF
CDR3nt: TGTGCCAGCAGCGTCAACAGGCGCCCCACAGATACGCAGTATTTT

j_gene: TRBJ1-5
v_gene: TRBV12-3/TRBV12-4
abundance: few
len: 12
d_gene: TRBD1
CDR3aa: CASGQGDQPQHF
CDR3nt: TGTGCCAGCGGACAGGGGGATCAGCCCCAGCATTTT

j_gene: TRBJ2-5
v_gene: TRBV27
abundance: NA
len: 16
d_gene: NA
CDR3aa: CASSSRAEETQETQYF
CDR3nt: TGTGCCAGCAGTTCTAGAGCGGAGGAGACTCAAGAGACCCAGTACTTC

j_gene: TRBJ2-1
v_gene: TRBV7-2
abundance: few
len: 15
d_gene: NA
CDR3aa: CASISEPDSANEQFF
CDR3nt: TGTGCCAGCATCTCCGAGCCAGACTCCGCCAATGAGCAGTTCTTC

j_gene: TRBJ2-3
v_gene: TRBV9
abundance: NA
len: 14
d_gene: NA
CDR3aa: CASSVGRVTDTQYF
CDR3nt: TGTGCCAGCAGCGTAGGGAGGGTCACAGATACGCAGTATTTT

j_gene: TRBJ2-5
v_gene: TRBV29-1
abundance: many
len: 16
d_gene: TRBD1
CDR3aa: CSVEDPWKGAQETQYF
CDR3nt: TGCAGCGTTGAAGATCCATGGAAGGGGGCGCAGGAGACCCAGTACTTC

j_gene: TRBJ2-5
v_gene: TRBV6-5
abundance: few
len: 18
d_gene: TRBD2
CDR3aa: CASSNDLAGVKIGETQYF
CDR3nt: TGTGCCAGCAGTAACGATTTAGCGGGAGTAAAGATTGGAGAGACCCAGTACTTC

j_gene: TRBJ2-1
v_gene: TRBV5-1
abundance: few
len: 15
d_gene: TRBD2
CDR3aa: CASSWVGLADNEQFF
CDR3nt: TGCGCCAGCAGCTGGGTGGGACTAGCGGACAATGAGCAGTTCTTC

j_gene: TRBJ1-3
v_gene: TRBV6-5
abundance: NA
len: 16
d_gene: NA
CDR3aa: CASSYSAGGAGNTIYF
CDR3nt: TGTGCCAGCAGTTACTCAGCTGGGGGCGCTGGAAACACCATATATTTT

j_gene: TRBJ2-1
v_gene: TRBV7-2
abundance: many
len: 15
d_gene: NA
CDR3aa: CASGYGGGVGNEQFF
CDR3nt: TGTGCCAGCGGTTATGGAGGGGGCGTCGGCAATGAGCAGTTCTTC

j_gene: TRBJ2-2
v_gene: TRBV19
abundance: few
len: 16
d_gene: NA
CDR3aa: CASSIVRRMNTGELFF
CDR3nt: TGTGCCAGTAGTATCGTAAGGCGAATGAACACCGGGGAGCTGTTTTTT

j_gene: TRBJ2-6
v_gene: TRBV2
abundance: many
len: 13
d_gene: NA
CDR3aa: CARRTSGANVLTF
CDR3nt: TGTGCCAGGAGAACTTCTGGGGCCAACGTCCTGACTTTC

j_gene: TRBJ2-3
v_gene: TRBV20-1
abundance: NA
len: 14
d_gene: NA
CDR3aa: CSASGPPEADTQYF
CDR3nt: TGCAGTGCTAGCGGGCCCCCGGAGGCCGATACGCAGTATTTT

j_gene: TRBJ2-1
v_gene: TRBV10-3
abundance: few
len: 16
d_gene: TRBD1
CDR3aa: CAISVNRDSSYNEQFF
CDR3nt: TGTGCCATCAGTGTGAACCGGGACAGCTCCTACAATGAGCAGTTCTTC

j_gene: TRBJ2-7
v_gene: TRBV27
abundance: few
len: 17
d_gene: NA
CDR3aa: CASRKSTSTGFSHEQYF
CDR3nt: TGTGCCAGCCGGAAATCGACTAGTACGGGGTTTTCCCACGAGCAGTACTTC

j_gene: TRBJ1-5
v_gene: TRBV12-3/TRBV12-4
abundance: many
len: 15
d_gene: TRBD1
CDR3aa: CASSQTGGSNQPQHF
CDR3nt: TGTGCCAGCAGCCAGACAGGGGGCAGCAATCAGCCCCAGCATTTT

j_gene: TRBJ2-1
v_gene: TRBV7-9
abundance: many
len: 15
d_gene: TRBD2
CDR3aa: CASSQGLAGLNEQFF
CDR3nt: TGTGCCAGCAGCCAAGGACTAGCGGGACTAAATGAGCAGTTCTTC

j_gene: TRBJ2-7
v_gene: TRBV5-1
abundance: NA
len: 15
d_gene: NA
CDR3aa: CASSGFTRRFYEQYF
CDR3nt: TGCGCCAGCAGCGGTTTCACTAGGCGCTTCTACGAGCAGTACTTC

j_gene: TRBJ2-6
v_gene: TRBV5-1
abundance: NA
len: 17
d_gene: NA
CDR3aa: CASSSAYGTSGANVLTF
CDR3nt: TGCGCCAGCAGCTCCGCTTATGGTACCTCTGGGGCCAACGTCCTGACTTTC

j_gene: TRBJ2-7
v_gene: TRBV19
abundance: few
len: 15
d_gene: NA
CDR3aa: CASARGRAGVDEQYF
CDR3nt: TGTGCCAGTGCGAGAGGCCGGGCAGGCGTCGACGAGCAGTACTTC

j_gene: TRBJ2-3
v_gene: TRBV5-4
abundance: NA
len: 16
d_gene: TRBD1
CDR3aa: CASSLNGTVGTDTQYF
CDR3nt: TGTGCCAGCAGCTTGAACGGGACAGTTGGTACAGATACGCAGTATTTT